This T cell receptor (beta chain) was sequenced for a study of TIL therapy for anti-PD-1-resistant metastatic lung cancer. Notes on the study in general: Patients were highly selected, enriched for treatment-naive, never-smoker and oncogene-addicted cases.

The libraries were made with immunoSEQ v3. Each library reached roughly 1.9 million read pairs, or 5-6 million at deep level. Measured with immunoSEQ multiplex PCR; TCRdb has only the in-frame clones, and not every one. The table has approximately 60,000 clones, less than 75% seen once. Germline loops: CDR1 SGDLS, CDR2 YYNGEE. V trimming: 3 bases; J trimming: 6 bases; junction bases outside the gene matches: 6. The CDR3 consists of 14 residues. The count of this clone is one. Its antigen is undetermined. The sample's time point: pre-treatment sample, taken before nivolumab and TIL therapy. Enrollment ran from 2017 to early 2020.

The sample was blood, taken at baseline. The receptor's source is a person between 25 and 79 years old with non-small cell lung cancer. V and J are TRBV9 and TRBJ2-1; the match to TRBD2 covers 7 bases. The CDR3 bases are TGTGCCAGCAGCGGCGGGAGTCCGCTCAATGAGCAGTTCTTC. Protein product: CASSGGSPLNEQFF.